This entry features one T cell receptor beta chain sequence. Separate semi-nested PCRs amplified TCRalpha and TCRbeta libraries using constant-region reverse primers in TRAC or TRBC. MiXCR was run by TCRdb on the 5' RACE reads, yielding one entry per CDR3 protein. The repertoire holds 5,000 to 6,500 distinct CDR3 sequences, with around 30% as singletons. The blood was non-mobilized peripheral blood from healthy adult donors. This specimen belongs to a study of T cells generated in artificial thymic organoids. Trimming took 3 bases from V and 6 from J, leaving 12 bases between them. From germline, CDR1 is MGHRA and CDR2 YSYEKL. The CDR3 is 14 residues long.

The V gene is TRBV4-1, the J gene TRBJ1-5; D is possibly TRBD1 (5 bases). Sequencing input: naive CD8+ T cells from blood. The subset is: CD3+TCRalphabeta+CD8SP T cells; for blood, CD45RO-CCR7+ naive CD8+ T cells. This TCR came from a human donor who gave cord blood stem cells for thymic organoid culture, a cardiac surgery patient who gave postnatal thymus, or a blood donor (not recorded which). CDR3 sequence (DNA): TGCGCCAGCAGCCACAGTGCAGGGATTCAGCCCCAGCATTTT. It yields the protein CASSHSAGIQPQHF.